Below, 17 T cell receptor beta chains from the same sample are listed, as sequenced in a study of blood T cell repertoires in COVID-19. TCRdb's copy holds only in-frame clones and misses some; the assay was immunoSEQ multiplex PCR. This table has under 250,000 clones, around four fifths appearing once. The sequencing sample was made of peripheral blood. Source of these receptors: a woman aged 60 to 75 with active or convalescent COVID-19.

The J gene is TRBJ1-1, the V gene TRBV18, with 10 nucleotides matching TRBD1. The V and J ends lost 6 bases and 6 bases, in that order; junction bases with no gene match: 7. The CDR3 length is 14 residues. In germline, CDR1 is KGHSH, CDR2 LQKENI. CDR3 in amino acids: CASSRRDRGSEAFF. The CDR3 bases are TGTGCCAGCTCCCGACGGGACAGGGGTTCTGAAGCTTTCTTT. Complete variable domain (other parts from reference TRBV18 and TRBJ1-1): NAGVMQNPRHLVRRRGQEARLRCSPMKGHSHVYWYRQLPEEGLKFMVYLQKENIIDESGMPKERFSAEFPKEGPSILRIQQVVRGDSAAYFCASSRRDRGSEAFFGQGTRLTVV.

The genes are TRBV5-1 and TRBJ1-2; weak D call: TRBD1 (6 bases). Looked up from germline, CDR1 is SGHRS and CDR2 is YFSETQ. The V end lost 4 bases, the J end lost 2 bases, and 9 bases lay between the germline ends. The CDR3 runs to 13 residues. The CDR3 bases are TGCGCCAGCAGCAGGACAGTAAACTATGGCTACACCTTC. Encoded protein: CASSRTVNYGYTF.

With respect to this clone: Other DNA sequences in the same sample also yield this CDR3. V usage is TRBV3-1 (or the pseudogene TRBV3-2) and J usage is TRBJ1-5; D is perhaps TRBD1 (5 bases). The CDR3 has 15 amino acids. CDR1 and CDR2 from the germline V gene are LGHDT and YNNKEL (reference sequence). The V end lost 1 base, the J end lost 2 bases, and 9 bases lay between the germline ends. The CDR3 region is CASSQGRGGNQPQHF. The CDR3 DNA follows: TGTGCCAGCAGCCAAGGGCGGGGCGGCAATCAGCCCCAGCATTTT.

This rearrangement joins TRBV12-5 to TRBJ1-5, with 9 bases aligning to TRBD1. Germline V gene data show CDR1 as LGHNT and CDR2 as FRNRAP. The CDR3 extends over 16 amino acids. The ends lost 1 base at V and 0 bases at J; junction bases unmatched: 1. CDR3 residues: CASGLGDRVSNQPQHF. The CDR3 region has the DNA TGTGCTAGTGGTTTGGGGGACAGGGTTAGCAATCAGCCCCAGCATTTT.

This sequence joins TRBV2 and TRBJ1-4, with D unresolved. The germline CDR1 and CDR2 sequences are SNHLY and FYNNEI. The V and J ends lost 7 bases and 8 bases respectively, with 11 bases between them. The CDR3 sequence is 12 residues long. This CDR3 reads CASNTWREKLFF. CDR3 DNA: TGTGCCAGCAACACGTGGCGGGAAAAACTGTTTTTT.

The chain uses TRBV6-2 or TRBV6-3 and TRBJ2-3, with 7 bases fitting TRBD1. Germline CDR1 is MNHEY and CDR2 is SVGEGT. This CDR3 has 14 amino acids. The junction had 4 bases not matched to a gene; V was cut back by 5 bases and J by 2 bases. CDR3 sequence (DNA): TGTGCCAGCAGTCGCGGACAGGCCACAGATACGCAGTATTTT. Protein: CASSRGQATDTQYF.

The CDR3 reads CASRTNAKGYEQYF. Here the CDR3 DNA reads TGTGCCAGCAGGACCAATGCGAAGGGGTACGAGCAGTACTTC. The V and J genes are TRBV28 and TRBJ2-7; tentative D call: TRBD1 (5 bases). The germline CDR1 and CDR2 sequences are MDHEN and SYDVKM. The V gene lost 6 bases and the J gene lost 4 bases, with 16 bases spanning the gap. The CDR3 spans 14 residues. The whole variable domain, remainder taken from reference TRBV28 and TRBJ2-7, is DVKVTQSSRYLVKRTGEKVFLECVQDMDHENMFWYRQDPGLGLRLIYFSYDVKMKEKGDIPEGYSVSREKKERFSLILESASTNQTSMYLCASRTNAKGYEQYFGPGTRLTVT.

The CDR3 loop is CASSYGSRSSYEQYF. DNA of the CDR3: TGTGCCAGCAGTTACGGTAGCCGATCCTCCTACGAGCAGTACTTC. The rearrangement joins TRBV6-5 to TRBJ2-7; D gene uncertain. This CDR3 contains 15 residues. The V end lost 2 bases, the J end lost 0 bases, and 11 bases lay between the germline ends. The germline CDR1 and CDR2 sequences are MNHEY and SVGAGI.

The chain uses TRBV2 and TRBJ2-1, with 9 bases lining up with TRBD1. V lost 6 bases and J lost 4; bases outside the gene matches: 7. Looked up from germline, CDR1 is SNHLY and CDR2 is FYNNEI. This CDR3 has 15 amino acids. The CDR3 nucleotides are TGTGCCAGCAGGGGGCGGGACAGGGCGTACAATGAGCAGTTCTTC. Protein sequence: CASRGRDRAYNEQFF.

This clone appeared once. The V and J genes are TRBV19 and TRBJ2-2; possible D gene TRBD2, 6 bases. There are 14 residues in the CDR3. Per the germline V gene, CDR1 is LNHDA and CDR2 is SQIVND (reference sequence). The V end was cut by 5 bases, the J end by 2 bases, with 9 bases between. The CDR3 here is CASSSSANTGELFF. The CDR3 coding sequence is TGTGCCAGTAGTTCTAGCGCCAACACCGGGGAGCTGTTTTTT. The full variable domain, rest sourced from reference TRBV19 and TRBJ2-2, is DGGITQSPKYLFRKEGQNVTLSCEQNLNHDAMYWYRQDPGQGLRLIYYSQIVNDFQKGDIAEGYSVSREKKESFPLTVTSAQKNPTAFYLCASSSSANTGELFFGEGSRLTVL.

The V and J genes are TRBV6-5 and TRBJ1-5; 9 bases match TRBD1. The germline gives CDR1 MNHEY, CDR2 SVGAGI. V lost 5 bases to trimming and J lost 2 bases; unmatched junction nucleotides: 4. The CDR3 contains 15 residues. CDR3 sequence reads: CASSQTGGGNQPQHF. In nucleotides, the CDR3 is TGTGCCAGCAGTCAGACAGGGGGTGGCAATCAGCCCCAGCATTTT.

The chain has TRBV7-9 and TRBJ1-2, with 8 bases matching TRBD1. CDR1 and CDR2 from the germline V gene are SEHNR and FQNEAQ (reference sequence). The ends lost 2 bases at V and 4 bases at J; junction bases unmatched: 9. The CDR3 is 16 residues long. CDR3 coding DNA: TGTGCCAGCAGCTTACCAGGACAGGGAACTCTCTATGGCTACACCTTC. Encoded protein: CASSLPGQGTLYGYTF.

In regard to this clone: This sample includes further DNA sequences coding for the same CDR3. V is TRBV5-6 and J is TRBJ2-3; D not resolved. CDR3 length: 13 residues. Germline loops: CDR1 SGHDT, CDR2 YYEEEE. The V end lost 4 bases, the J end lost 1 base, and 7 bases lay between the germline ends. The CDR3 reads CASSLPGTDTQYF. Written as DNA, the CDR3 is TGTGCCAGCAGCCTCCCCGGCACAGATACGCAGTATTTT.

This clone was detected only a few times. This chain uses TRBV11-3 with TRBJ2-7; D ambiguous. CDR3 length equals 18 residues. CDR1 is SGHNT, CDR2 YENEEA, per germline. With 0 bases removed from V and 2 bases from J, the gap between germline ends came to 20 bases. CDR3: CASSLDQPRSRRPYEQYV. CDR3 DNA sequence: TGTGCCAGCAGCTTAGATCAGCCCCGGTCCCGCAGGCCCTACGAGCAGTACGTC.

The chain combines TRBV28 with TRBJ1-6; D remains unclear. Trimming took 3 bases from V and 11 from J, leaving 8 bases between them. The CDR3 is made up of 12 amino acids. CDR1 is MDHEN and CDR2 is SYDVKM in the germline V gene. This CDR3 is CASSFVGAPLHF. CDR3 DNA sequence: TGTGCCAGCAGTTTCGTCGGTGCACCCCTCCACTTT.

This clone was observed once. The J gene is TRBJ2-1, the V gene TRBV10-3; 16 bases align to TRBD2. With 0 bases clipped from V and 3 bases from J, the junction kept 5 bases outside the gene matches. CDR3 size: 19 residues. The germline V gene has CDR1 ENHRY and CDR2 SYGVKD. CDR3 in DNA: TGTGCCATCAGTGAGTCGGGACTAGCGGGAGGGCCAGGCTACAATGAGCAGTTCTTC. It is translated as CAISESGLAGGPGYNEQFF.

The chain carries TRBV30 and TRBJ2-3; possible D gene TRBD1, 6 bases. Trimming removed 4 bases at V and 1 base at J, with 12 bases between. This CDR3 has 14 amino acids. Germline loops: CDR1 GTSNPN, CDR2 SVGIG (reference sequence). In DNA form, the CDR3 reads TGTGCCTGGACCACAGGGCGTGGCACAGATACGCAGTATTTT. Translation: CAWTTGRGTDTQYF.